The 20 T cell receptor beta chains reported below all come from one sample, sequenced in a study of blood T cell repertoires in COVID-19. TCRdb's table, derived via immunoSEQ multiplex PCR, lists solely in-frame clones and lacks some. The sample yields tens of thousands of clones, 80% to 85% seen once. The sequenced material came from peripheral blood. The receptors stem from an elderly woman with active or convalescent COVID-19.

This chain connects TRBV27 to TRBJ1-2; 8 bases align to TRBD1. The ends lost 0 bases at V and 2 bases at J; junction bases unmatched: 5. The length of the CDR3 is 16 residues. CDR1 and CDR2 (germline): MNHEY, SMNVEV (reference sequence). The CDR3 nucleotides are TGTGCCAGCAGTTTATCTAGACAGGGGCCGAACTATGGCTACACCTTC. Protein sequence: CASSLSRQGPNYGYTF.

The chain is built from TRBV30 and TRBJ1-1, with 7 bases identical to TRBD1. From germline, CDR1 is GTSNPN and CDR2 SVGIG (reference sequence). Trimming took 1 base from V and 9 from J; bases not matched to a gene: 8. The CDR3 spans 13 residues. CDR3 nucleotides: TGTGCCTGGAGTGGAAAGACAGGGTCGAAAGCTTTCTTT. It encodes CAWSGKTGSKAFF.

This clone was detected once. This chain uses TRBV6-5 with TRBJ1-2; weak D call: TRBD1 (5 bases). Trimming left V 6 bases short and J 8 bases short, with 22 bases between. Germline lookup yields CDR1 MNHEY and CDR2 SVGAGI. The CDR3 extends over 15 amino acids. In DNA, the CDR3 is TGTGCCAGCAGCTCGGCAGGGATGAGTTATCGCGGCTACACCTTC. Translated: CASSSAGMSYRGYTF.

This chain's CDR3 is CASKGGTGNTGELFF. CDR3 nucleotide sequence: TGTGCCAGTAAGGGAGGGACAGGGAACACCGGGGAGCTGTTTTTT. The chain recombines TRBV19 with TRBJ2-2; a possible D gene is TRBD1 (8 bases). Germline V gene sequence: CDR1 LNHDA, CDR2 SQIVND (reference sequence). The CDR3 covers 15 residues. Trimming shortened V by 7 bases and J by 1 base, and 13 bases separated the two germline ends.

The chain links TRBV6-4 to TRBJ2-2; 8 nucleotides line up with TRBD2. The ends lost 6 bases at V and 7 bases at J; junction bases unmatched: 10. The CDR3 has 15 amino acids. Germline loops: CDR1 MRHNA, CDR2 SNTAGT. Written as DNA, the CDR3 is TGTGCCAGCAGCCCGAGTAGCGGGATGGGCGGGGAGCTGTTTTTT. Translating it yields CASSPSSGMGGELFF.

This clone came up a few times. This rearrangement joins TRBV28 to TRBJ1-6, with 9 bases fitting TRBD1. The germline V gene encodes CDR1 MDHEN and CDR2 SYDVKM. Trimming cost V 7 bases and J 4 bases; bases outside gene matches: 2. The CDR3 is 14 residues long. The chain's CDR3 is CASKDRGYNSPLHF. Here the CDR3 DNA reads TGTGCCAGCAAGGACAGGGGATATAATTCACCCCTCCACTTT.

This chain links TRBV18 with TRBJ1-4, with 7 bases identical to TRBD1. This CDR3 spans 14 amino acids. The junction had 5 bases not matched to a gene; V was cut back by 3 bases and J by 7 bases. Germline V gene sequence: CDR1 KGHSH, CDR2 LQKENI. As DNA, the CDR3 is TGTGCCAGCTCACCCGGGACAGCCTCTGAAAAACTGTTTTTT. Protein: CASSPGTASEKLFF.

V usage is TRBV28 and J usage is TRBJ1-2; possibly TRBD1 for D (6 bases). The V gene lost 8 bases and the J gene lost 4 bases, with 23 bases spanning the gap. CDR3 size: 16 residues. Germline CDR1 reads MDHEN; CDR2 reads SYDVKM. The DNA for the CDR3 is TGTGCCAGCGGCGCCCAAGGGGGAGGGCTGGGCTATGGCTACACCTTC. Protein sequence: CASGAQGGGLGYGYTF.

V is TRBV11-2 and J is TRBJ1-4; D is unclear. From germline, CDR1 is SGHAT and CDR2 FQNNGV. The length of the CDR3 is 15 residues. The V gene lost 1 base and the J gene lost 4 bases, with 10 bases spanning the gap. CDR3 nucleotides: TGTGCCAGCAGCTTAGCTTTGAGTGGTAATGAAAAACTGTTTTTT. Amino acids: CASSLALSGNEKLFF. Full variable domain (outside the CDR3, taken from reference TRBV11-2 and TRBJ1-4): EAGVAQSPRYKIIEKRQSVAFWCNPISGHATLYWYQQILGQGPKLLIQFQNNGVVDDSQLPKDRFSAERLKGVDSTLKIQPAKLEDSAVYLCASSLALSGNEKLFFGSGTQLSVL.

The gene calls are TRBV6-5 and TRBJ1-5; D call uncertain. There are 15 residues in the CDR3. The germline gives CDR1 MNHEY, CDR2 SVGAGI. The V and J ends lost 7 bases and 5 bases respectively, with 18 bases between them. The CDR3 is CASKGRTAGYQPQHF. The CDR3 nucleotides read TGTGCCAGCAAAGGCAGGACGGCGGGTTATCAGCCCCAGCATTTT.

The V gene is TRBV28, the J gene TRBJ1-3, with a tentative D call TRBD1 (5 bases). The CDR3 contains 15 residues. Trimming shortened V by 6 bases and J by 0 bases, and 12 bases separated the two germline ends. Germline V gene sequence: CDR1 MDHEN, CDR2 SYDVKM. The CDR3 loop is CASSQRQSSGNTIYF. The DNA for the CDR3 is TGTGCCAGCAGCCAGCGACAGAGCTCTGGAAACACCATATATTTT. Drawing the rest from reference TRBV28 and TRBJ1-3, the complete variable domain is DVKVTQSSRYLVKRTGEKVFLECVQDMDHENMFWYRQDPGLGLRLIYFSYDVKMKEKGDIPEGYSVSREKKERFSLILESASTNQTSMYLCASSQRQSSGNTIYFGEGSWLTVV.

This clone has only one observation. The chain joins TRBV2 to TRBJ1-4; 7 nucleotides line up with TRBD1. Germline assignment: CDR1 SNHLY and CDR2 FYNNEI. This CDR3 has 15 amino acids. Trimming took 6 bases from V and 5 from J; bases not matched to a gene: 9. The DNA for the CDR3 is TGTGCCAGCAGAAGCCAGACAGGGCCCAATGAAAAACTGTTTTTT. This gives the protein CASRSQTGPNEKLFF. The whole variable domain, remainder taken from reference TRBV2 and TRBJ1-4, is EPEVTQTPSHQVTQMGQEVILRCVPISNHLYFYWYRQILGQKVEFLVSFYNNEISEKSEIFDDQFSVERPDGSNFTLKIRSTKLEDSAMYFCASRSQTGPNEKLFFGSGTQLSVL.

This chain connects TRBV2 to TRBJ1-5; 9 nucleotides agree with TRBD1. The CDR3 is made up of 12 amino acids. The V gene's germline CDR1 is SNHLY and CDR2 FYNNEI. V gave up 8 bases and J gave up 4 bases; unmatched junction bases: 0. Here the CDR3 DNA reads TGTGCCAGCGACAGGGGGAATCAGCCCCAGCATTTT. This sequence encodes CASDRGNQPQHF.

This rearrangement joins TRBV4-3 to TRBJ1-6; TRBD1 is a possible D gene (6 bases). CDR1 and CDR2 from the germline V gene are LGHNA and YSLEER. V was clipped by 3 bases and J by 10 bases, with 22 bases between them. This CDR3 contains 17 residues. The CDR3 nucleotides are TGCGCCAGCAGCCACCTCGTGGGGCAGGGGTATGAGTCACCCCTCCACTTT. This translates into CASSHLVGQGYESPLHF.

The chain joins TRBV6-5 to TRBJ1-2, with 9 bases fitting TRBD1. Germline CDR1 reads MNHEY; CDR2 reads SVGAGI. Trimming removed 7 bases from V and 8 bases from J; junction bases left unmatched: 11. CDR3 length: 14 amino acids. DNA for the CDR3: TGTGCCAGCAATCCCGGGACAGGGATTGAGGGCTACACCTTC. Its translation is CASNPGTGIEGYTF.

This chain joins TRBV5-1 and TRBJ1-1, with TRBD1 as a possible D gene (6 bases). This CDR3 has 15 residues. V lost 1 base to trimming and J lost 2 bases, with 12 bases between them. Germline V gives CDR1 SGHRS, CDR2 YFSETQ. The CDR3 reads CASSLWGTLNTEAFF. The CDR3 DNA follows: TGCGCCAGCAGCTTGTGGGGGACACTCAACACTGAAGCTTTCTTT.

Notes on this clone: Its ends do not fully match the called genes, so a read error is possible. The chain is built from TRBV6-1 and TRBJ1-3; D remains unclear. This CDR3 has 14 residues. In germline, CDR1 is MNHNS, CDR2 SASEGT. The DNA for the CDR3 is TGTGTCAGCAGTGACAAGAGCTCTGGAAACACCATATATTTT. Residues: CVSSDKSSGNTIYF.

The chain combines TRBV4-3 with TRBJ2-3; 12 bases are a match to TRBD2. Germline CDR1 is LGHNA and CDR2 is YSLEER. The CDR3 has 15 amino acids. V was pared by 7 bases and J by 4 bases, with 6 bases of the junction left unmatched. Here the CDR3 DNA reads TGCGCCAGCAACATGCTAGCGGGGGGGCCAGATACGCAGTATTTT. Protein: CASNMLAGGPDTQYF.

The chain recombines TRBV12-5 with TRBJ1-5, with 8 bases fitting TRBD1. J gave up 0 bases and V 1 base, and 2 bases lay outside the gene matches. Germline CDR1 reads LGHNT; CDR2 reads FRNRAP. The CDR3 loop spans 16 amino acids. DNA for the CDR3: TGTGCTAGTGGTTTGGGAACAGGGGGTAGCAATCAGCCCCAGCATTTT. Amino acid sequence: CASGLGTGGSNQPQHF. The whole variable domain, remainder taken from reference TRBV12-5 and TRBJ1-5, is DARVTQTPRHKVTEMGQEVTMRCQPILGHNTVFWYRQTMMQGLELLAYFRNRAPLDDSGMPKDRFSAEMPDATLATLKIQPSEPRDSAVYFCASGLGTGGSNQPQHFGDGTRLSIL.

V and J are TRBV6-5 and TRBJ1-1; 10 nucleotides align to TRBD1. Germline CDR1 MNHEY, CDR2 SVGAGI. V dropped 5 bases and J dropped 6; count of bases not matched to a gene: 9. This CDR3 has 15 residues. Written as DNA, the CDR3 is TGTGCCAGCAGTAATCGGGGACAGGGGAGATCTGAAGCTTTCTTT. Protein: CASSNRGQGRSEAFF.